The 11 T cell receptor beta chains below were found in one sample sequenced in a study of neurological immune-mediated disorders. TCRdb itself ran the 5' RACE reads through MiXCR, one entry per CDR3 protein. The repertoire holds 50,000 or so distinct CDR3 sequences, 3% to 4% seen once, with approximately 5.9% in the top ten. Sequencing used PBMCs. The source of these receptors is a man aged 55 to 69 with multiple sclerosis.

This clonotype was counted at least ten times. V is TRBV20-1 and J is TRBJ2-3, with TRBD1 as a possible D gene (6 bases). This CDR3 spans 16 amino acids. V lost 6 bases to trimming and J lost 2 bases, with 21 bases between them. Germline CDR1 is DFQATT and CDR2 is SNEGSKA (reference sequence). CDR3 loop: CSARQGWWAATDTQYF. CDR3 in DNA: TGCAGTGCCCGGCAGGGGTGGTGGGCTGCCACAGATACGCAGTATTTT.

This chain links TRBV5-1 with TRBJ2-3; 8 bases align to TRBD2. The V gene's germline CDR1 is SGHRS and CDR2 YFSETQ. The CDR3 contains 17 residues. With 3 bases clipped from V and 6 bases from J, the junction kept 15 bases outside the gene matches. The CDR3 loop reads CASSWETNGRALDTQYF. CDR3 nucleotides: TGCGCCAGCAGCTGGGAGACTAACGGGAGGGCTTTGGATACGCAGTATTTT.

This clonotype has ten or more counts. V and J are TRBV5-1 and TRBJ2-7, with D tentatively TRBD1 (6 bases). With 4 bases removed from V and 2 bases from J, the gap between germline ends came to 10 bases. CDR3 length equals 13 residues. Germline V gene sequence: CDR1 SGHRS, CDR2 YFSETQ. The CDR3 bases are TGCGCCAGCAGCCCTGGGGGCACCTACGAGCAGTACTTC. This codes for CASSPGGTYEQYF.

Many counts were recorded for this clonotype. The V and J genes are TRBV5-1 and TRBJ2-1; D might be TRBD2 (6 bases). The CDR3 totals 17 residues. Germline V gene lookup returns CDR1 SGHRS and CDR2 YFSETQ. V was shortened by 1 base and J by 6 bases, with 20 bases between the two germline ends. CDR3 bases: TGCGCCAGCAGCTTGTTGTTTTCGGGAGATACGGGCAATGAGCAGTTCTTC. Translated, it gives CASSLLFSGDTGNEQFF.

This clonotype showed up just a few times. This sequence joins TRBV30 and TRBJ2-3; no definite D call. Germline assignment: CDR1 GTSNPN and CDR2 SVGIG (reference sequence). The length of the CDR3 is 12 residues. The V and J ends lost 3 bases and 2 bases respectively, with 6 bases between them. CDR3 nucleotides: TGTGCCTGGAGGAAAGCCACAGATACGCAGTATTTT. As protein: CAWRKATDTQYF.

This clonotype was counted at least ten times. The V and J genes are TRBV20-1 and TRBJ1-3; D unclear. Trimming stripped 3 bases from V and 10 bases from J, with 13 bases between. Germline assignment: CDR1 DFQATT and CDR2 SNEGSKA (reference sequence). The CDR3 is made up of 12 amino acids. Written as DNA, the CDR3 is TGCAGTGCTAGCCGAATCTTGGGGACCATATATTTT. As protein: CSASRILGTIYF.

This clonotype was seen ten or more times. The V gene is TRBV20-1, the J gene TRBJ2-7; 9 bases line up with TRBD2. Per the germline V gene, CDR1 is DFQATT and CDR2 is SNEGSKA (reference sequence). Unmatched junction bases numbered 2, after V lost 5 bases and J lost 0 bases. The CDR3 loop spans 13 amino acids. The CDR3 nucleotides read TGCAGTGCTCGGACTAGCGTCTCCTACGAGCAGTACTTC. It translates to CSARTSVSYEQYF.

This clonotype was recorded many times. V is TRBV5-6 and J is TRBJ2-7; the D is unclear. The V gene's germline CDR1 is SGHDT and CDR2 YYEEEE. Trimming removed 7 bases at V and 0 bases at J, with 11 bases between. CDR3 length: 13 amino acids. CDR3 nucleotide sequence: TGTGCCAGCGGAAGTGTCGCCTCCTACGAGCAGTACTTC. As protein: CASGSVASYEQYF.

This clonotype was picked up many times. This chain joins TRBV16 and TRBJ1-1; a possible D gene is TRBD1 (6 bases). Trimming took off 0 bases at V and 4 bases at J, with 12 bases between the two ends. The length of the CDR3 is 15 residues. Germline V gene data show CDR1 as KGHSY and CDR2 as FQNENV. Written as DNA, the CDR3 is TGTGCCAGCAGCCAATCGAAGAGAGGGGGCACTGAAGCTTTCTTT. Translation gives CASSQSKRGGTEAFF.

There are many counts of this clonotype. The V gene is TRBV20-1, the J gene TRBJ1-1; TRBD1 might be the D (6 bases). CDR3 length: 13 residues. Germline V CDR1 and CDR2: DFQATT, SNEGSKA (reference sequence). Trimming left V 6 bases short and J 3 bases short, with 14 bases between. CDR3 loop: CSAVRGAYTEAFF. CDR3 nucleotide sequence: TGCAGTGCCGTCCGGGGGGCATACACTGAAGCTTTCTTT.

Many counts were recorded for this clonotype. This rearrangement joins TRBV7-9 to TRBJ2-1; 11 bases agree with TRBD1. Germline CDR1 is SEHNR and CDR2 is FQNEAQ (reference sequence). V was clipped by 5 bases and J by 5 bases; unmatched bases: 5. The CDR3 loop spans 15 amino acids. The CDR3 protein is CASSSRDRGDNEQFF. The CDR3, as DNA: TGTGCCAGCAGCAGCCGGGACAGGGGGGACAATGAGCAGTTCTTC.